Reported below is one TCR beta chain. TCRdb's table, derived via immunoSEQ multiplex PCR, lists solely in-frame clones and lacks some. The table has under 15,000 clones, roughly nine tenths seen once. CDR3 length: 14 residues. V shed 2 bases and J shed 8 bases, with 12 bases lying between them. From germline, CDR1 is SEHNR and CDR2 FQNEAQ (reference sequence). This sample is part of a study of T cell changes during pregnancy in multiple sclerosis. V gene TRBV7-9 combines with J gene TRBJ2-2; D is undetermined. The sequencing used CD8+ T cells from peripheral blood mononuclear cells, collected in the second trimester of pregnancy. The origin of this receptor is a female donor in good health, enrolled as a control in a pregnancy study. DNA of the CDR3: TGTGCCAGCAGCTTATCAGAGCAGCGAGGGGAGCTGTTTTTT. This encodes CASSLSEQRGELFF. The full variable domain, with the rest looked up from reference TRBV7-9 and TRBJ2-2, is DTGVSQNPRHKITKRGQNVTFRCDPISEHNRLYWYRQTLGQGPEFLTYFQNEAQLEKSRLLSDRFSAERPKGSFSTLEIQRTEQGDSAMYLCASSLSEQRGELFFGEGSRLTVL.